This T cell receptor beta chain was profiled in a study of T-cell reconstitution after alpha-beta-depleted transplantation in children (dated by TCRdb to 2015 to 2016). Background on the whole study: Using TCR repertoire profiling, the study followed T-cell immune reconstitution in a quantitative way in children after TCRalphabeta/CD19-depleted allogeneic hematopoietic cell transplantation. Study-wide findings and limitations: Over the following months the frequencies of hyperexpanded clones went down, and after one year T-cell counts and TCRbeta diversity were mostly credited to newly produced T cells. In some patients, high TCRbeta diversity at day 60 was attributed to recipient T cells and intrathymic progenitors that had survived conditioning. About two months after transplant, the apparently early recovery of alphabetaT-cell counts reportedly depended on just several hundred clones that had expanded rapidly and came from non-depleted graft cells.

This clonotype was recorded a few times. Its specific antigen is unknown. No base qualities exist here, and no much larger clone lies one base off it. Library creation used PCR. Sequencing took place on an Illumina HiSeq 2500. TCR libraries were prepared with molecular barcoding, using unique molecular identifiers to normalize TCRbeta repertoire quantification. TCRdb reanalyzed the raw reads on its own, using fastp at Q25 for trimming and MiXCR for clone calling, and kept in-frame beta chains. CDR3 protein sequences are deduplicated, and each keeps its most common genes and DNA. The sample has about 210,000 distinct CDR3 sequences on record, roughly 18% of them singletons. The ten largest clones add up to just under 45% of the sample. According to the study, the label for this sample's treatment or condition signals: allogeneic hematopoietic cell transplantation with graft depleted of TCRalphabeta T cells and CD19 B cells. The children who served as transplant recipients had been given grafts of TCRalphabeta/CD19-depleted allogeneic hematopoietic cells.

As encoded in the germline V gene, CDR1 is KGHSH while CDR2 is LQKENI. V drops 3 bases and J drops 8 bases, leaving 10 bases in between. The CDR3, cysteine through phenylalanine, is 13 amino acids long. Only the CDR3 DNA stays, 39 bases, in frame from base 1. The receptor chain draws on TRBV18 and TRBJ1-4, with the D gene not confidently named. The source is a male patient under 10 years old who had a stem cell transplant for acute lymphoblastic leukemia, so the T cells may come from the graft donor. The material sequenced was PBMCs, mostly from graft donor cells, taken 360 days after TCRalphabeta/CD19-depleted stem cell transplant. The CDR3 protein sequence reads: CASSPGPTEKLFF. The DNA sequence is TGTGCCAGCTCACCGGGCCCGACGGAAAAACTGTTTTTT. The full variable domain, with segments outside the CDR3 supplied by the reference TRBV18 and TRBJ1-4 proteins, appears as NAGVMQNPRHLVRRRGQEARLRCSPMKGHSHVYWYRQLPEEGLKFMVYLQKENIIDESGMPKERFSAEFPKEGPSILRIQQVVRGDSAAYFCASSPGPTEKLFFGSGTQLSVL.